A single sample gave rise to the 31 T cell receptor beta chains below, sequenced in a study of T-cell memory formation after mild COVID-19. TCRdb independently ran MiXCR on the 5' RACE reads; one entry per CDR3 protein. Of 170,000 or so distinct CDR3 sequences listed, around a third are singletons. Sequencing was carried out using PBMCs or a T cell subset sorted from them (not recorded which). The source is an adult woman who had mild COVID-19 (a few samples of this study predate the infection). Cell type and time point are not known.

This clonotype was found many times. The chain recombines TRBV7-9 with TRBJ2-1, with 8 bases matching TRBD2. Germline trimming cut 4 bases from V and 13 bases from J; bases unmatched to any gene: 6. The CDR3 is made up of 12 amino acids. CDR1 and CDR2 from the germline V gene are SEHNR and FQNEAQ (reference sequence). CDR3: CASSYRAGAQFF. The CDR3 DNA follows: TGTGCCAGCAGCTACCGAGCGGGAGCCCAGTTCTTC.

There are a few counts of this clonotype. The CDR3 coding sequence is TGTGCCAGCAGCTCGACTAGCGGGAAAAGCACAGATACGCAGTATTTT. Translated, it gives CASSSTSGKSTDTQYF. The gene calls are TRBV7-6 and TRBJ2-3; 11 bases align to TRBD2. Germline V gene data show CDR1 as SGHVS and CDR2 as FNYEAQ. The trim removed 4 bases at V and 0 bases at J, leaving 3 bases unmatched. This CDR3 has 16 residues. The full variable domain, completed using reference TRBV7-6 and TRBJ2-3, is GAGVSQSPRYKVTKRGQDVALRCDPISGHVSLYWYRQALGQGPEFLTYFNYEAQQDKSGLPNDRFSAERPEGSISTLTIQRTEQRDSAMYRCASSSTSGKSTDTQYFGPGTRLTVL.

The chain uses TRBV5-1 and TRBJ1-2; 9 nucleotides agree with TRBD1. The CDR3 is 15 residues long. The germline gives CDR1 SGHRS, CDR2 YFSETQ. Trimming took 4 bases from V and 2 from J; bases not matched to a gene: 6. The DNA of the CDR3 is TGCGCCAGCAGCCCCGGGACAGGGATAAACTATGGCTACACCTTC. It codes for CASSPGTGINYGYTF.

This clonotype was detected a few times. The gene calls are TRBV7-2 and TRBJ2-7; D uncertain. CDR1 SGHTA and CDR2 FQGNSA come from the germline V gene. V was trimmed by 0 bases and J by 3 bases, leaving 9 bases between them. The CDR3 contains 14 residues. CDR3 loop: CASSLAGQSYEQYF. The DNA for the CDR3 is TGTGCCAGCAGCTTAGCAGGCCAGAGCTACGAGCAGTACTTC. The entire variable domain, with the rest obtained from reference TRBV7-2 and TRBJ2-7, is as follows: GAGVSQSPSNKVTEKGKDVELRCDPISGHTALYWYRQSLGQGLEFLIYFQGNSAPDKSGLPSDRFSAERTGGSVSTLTIQRTQQEDSAVYLCASSLAGQSYEQYFGPGTRLTVT.

This clonotype was observed a few times. The chain has TRBV5-5 and TRBJ2-6, with D maybe TRBD2 (6 bases). Germline-derived CDR1 and CDR2 are SGHKS and YYEKEE (reference sequence). V gave up 4 bases and J gave up 2 bases, with 25 bases separating them. This CDR3 has 20 amino acids. CDR3 DNA sequence: TGTGCCAGCAGCACCTCCCCCGCGGGACCGAGGAAAGCTGGGGCCAACGTCCTGACTTTC. Translation gives CASSTSPAGPRKAGANVLTF.

The chain employs TRBV30 and TRBJ2-7, with D uncertain. CDR1 is GTSNPN, CDR2 SVGIG, per germline (reference sequence). Trimming cost V 1 base and J 3 bases, with 16 bases left between them. The CDR3 consists of 15 residues. The CDR3 nucleotides read TGTGCCTGGAGTGCCCATAGAGGCGGCTTCTACGAGCAGTACTTC. Encoded protein: CAWSAHRGGFYEQYF.

This chain joins TRBV20-1 and TRBJ1-5; D may be TRBD1 (5 bases). Trimming left V 4 bases short and J 6 bases short, with 16 bases between. This CDR3 is 14 amino acids long. Germline V gene sequence: CDR1 DFQATT, CDR2 SNEGSKA (reference sequence). The CDR3 DNA reads as TGCAGTGCTACCCCCGCGGGGAGGGGTCAGCCCCAGCATTTT. This encodes CSATPAGRGQPQHF.

This clonotype was observed a handful of times. The V and J genes are TRBV5-1 and TRBJ2-5; tentative D call: TRBD2 (6 bases). The V and J ends lost 0 bases and 5 bases respectively, with 17 bases between them. The CDR3 contains 16 residues. Looked up from germline, CDR1 is SGHRS and CDR2 is YFSETQ. CDR3 nucleotide sequence: TGCGCCAGCAGCTTGGCCGGGGGACGTTCGGTCGAGACCCAGTACTTC. It is translated as CASSLAGGRSVETQYF.

This clonotype was observed a few times. The rearrangement links TRBV6-2 or TRBV6-3 to TRBJ1-2; D gene unclear. Trimming removed 6 bases at V and 3 bases at J, with 17 bases between. This CDR3 is built from 15 residues. Germline-derived CDR1 and CDR2 are MNHEY and SVGEGT. The DNA for the CDR3 is TGTGCCAGCAGAAGGAGCGCCAGCCAGGACTATGGCTACACCTTC. It codes for CASRRSASQDYGYTF.

J is TRBJ2-7 and V is TRBV10-3, with TRBD1 as a possible D gene (6 bases). CDR1 and CDR2 from the germline V gene are ENHRY and SYGVKD. The CDR3 loop spans 15 amino acids. V lost 0 bases to trimming and J lost 6 bases, with 15 bases between them. The CDR3 here is CAISESIQGTGEQYF. In nucleotides, the CDR3 is TGTGCCATCAGTGAGTCGATTCAGGGGACGGGCGAGCAGTACTTC.

The rearrangement uses TRBV18 and TRBJ2-5; weak D call: TRBD2 (6 bases). The germline V gene encodes CDR1 KGHSH and CDR2 LQKENI. There are 13 residues in the CDR3. The ends were cut back, 6 bases at V and 2 bases at J, with 10 bases in the middle. CDR3 bases: TGTGCCAGCTCTCCGGGAGCTCAAGAGACCCAGTACTTC. Its translation: CASSPGAQETQYF.

V is TRBV3-1 and J is TRBJ1-1; D is unclear. V was clipped by 4 bases and J by 0 bases, with 12 bases between them. This CDR3 is 15 amino acids long. CDR1 and CDR2 (germline): LGHDT, YNNKEL (reference sequence). DNA of the CDR3: TGTGCCAGCAGCCTTGGAGTCGGATTGAACACTGAAGCTTTCTTT. Protein sequence: CASSLGVGLNTEAFF.

The table lists this clonotype with a few counts. The rearrangement uses TRBV24-1 and TRBJ2-1; 10 bases are shared with TRBD2. CDR1 KGHDR and CDR2 SFDVKD come from the germline V gene. This CDR3 has 13 residues. Trimming removed 9 bases from V and 5 bases from J; junction bases left unmatched: 3. The CDR3 protein is CATASGSHNEQFF. The CDR3 bases are TGTGCCACCGCTAGCGGGAGTCACAATGAGCAGTTCTTC.

The CDR3, as DNA: TGCAGCGTTGGCGGGACAGGCTACAATGAGCAGTTCTTC. This translates into CSVGGTGYNEQFF. The chain links TRBV29-1 to TRBJ2-1; 8 bases fit TRBD1. Germline CDR1 is SQVTM and CDR2 is ANQGSEA. The V gene end was trimmed by 4 bases and the J gene end by 3 bases; junction bases not matched to a gene: 2. This CDR3 comprises 13 residues.

This clonotype was recorded a few times. The chain carries TRBV15 and TRBJ2-6; D is perhaps TRBD2 (5 bases). The ends were cut back, 0 bases at V and 0 bases at J, with 15 bases in the middle. Germline V gene sequence: CDR1 LNHNV, CDR2 YYDKDF (reference sequence). CDR3 length equals 19 residues. The CDR3 spells CATSRDRWRKGSGANVLTF. The CDR3 DNA reads as TGTGCCACCAGCAGAGATCGCTGGAGGAAGGGCTCTGGGGCCAACGTCCTGACTTTC.

This chain's CDR3 is CASSTLGRGSRDTQYF. The CDR3 region has the DNA TGCGCCAGCAGCACCTTGGGACGAGGGTCACGAGATACGCAGTATTTT. The chain combines TRBV5-1 with TRBJ2-3; either TRBD1 or TRBD2 may fit D (5 bases each). The CDR3 loop spans 16 amino acids. Trimming shortened V by 4 bases and J by 5 bases, and 20 bases separated the two germline ends. Germline V CDR1 and CDR2: SGHRS, YFSETQ.

V gene TRBV7-8 combines with J gene TRBJ1-2; D unclear. V was trimmed by 1 base and J by 8 bases, leaving 11 bases between them. Germline CDR1 is SGHVS and CDR2 is FQNEAQ. CDR3 length: 13 amino acids. CDR3 amino acids: CASSLVMRMGYTF. CDR3 bases: TGTGCCAGCAGCTTAGTAATGCGCATGGGCTACACCTTC. The entire variable domain, with the rest obtained from reference TRBV7-8 and TRBJ1-2, is as follows: GAGVSQSPRYKVAKRGQDVALRCDPISGHVSLFWYQQALGQGPEFLTYFQNEAQLDKSGLPSDRFFAERPEGSVSTLKIQRTQQEDSAVYLCASSLVMRMGYTFGSGTRLTVV.

This chain links TRBV29-1 with TRBJ2-3, with no clear D. V was clipped by 5 bases and J by 0 bases, with 3 bases between them. Germline assignment: CDR1 SQVTM and CDR2 ANQGSEA. The CDR3 totals 11 residues. The CDR3 bases are TGCAGCGTTTTTAGCACAGATACGCAGTATTTT. It is translated as CSVFSTDTQYF.

Only a few counts were recorded for this clonotype. CDR3 amino acids: CASVGRTETQYF. CDR3 nucleotide sequence: TGTGCCAGCGTAGGTCGGACGGAGACCCAGTACTTC. This chain links TRBV6-2 or TRBV6-3 with TRBJ2-5; D not resolved. The CDR3 totals 12 residues. V dropped 8 bases and J dropped 5 bases, with 12 bases sitting between them. CDR1 MNHEY and CDR2 SVGEGT come from the germline V gene.

This clonotype was picked up a small number of times. The J gene is TRBJ1-4, the V gene TRBV6-5, with 8 bases aligning to TRBD1. The J segment lost 7 bases and the V segment lost 2 bases, leaving 0 bases of the junction unmatched. Germline V gene lookup returns CDR1 MNHEY and CDR2 SVGAGI. The CDR3 sequence is 13 residues long. CDR3 sequence (DNA): TGTGCCAGCAGTTACACAGGGGGTGAAAAACTGTTTTTT. This translates into CASSYTGGEKLFF.

V and J are TRBV3-1 and TRBJ2-7; 10 nucleotides align to TRBD1. CDR1 is LGHDT and CDR2 is YNNKEL in the germline V gene (reference sequence). With 5 bases clipped from V and 3 bases from J, the junction kept 7 bases outside the gene matches. This CDR3 is built from 15 residues. The CDR3 protein is CASSFNGQGGYEQYF. CDR3 DNA: TGTGCCAGCAGCTTCAACGGACAGGGGGGCTACGAGCAGTACTTC.

This clonotype turned up a few times. This sequence joins TRBV21-1 and TRBJ2-3; the table calls TRBD2, which could not be checked here. TRBV21-1 is assigned pseudogene status. The CDR3 has 16 amino acids. This CDR3 reads CASSKGRWRLGDTQYF. The CDR3 nucleotides read TGTGCCAGCAGCAAAGGAAGGTGGAGACTAGGAGATACGCAGTATTTT.

The chain joins TRBV11-2 to TRBJ2-3; D remains unclear. V was cut by 7 bases and J by 0 bases, with 5 bases left in between. Germline assignment: CDR1 SGHAT and CDR2 FQNNGV. The CDR3 runs to 12 residues. The CDR3 protein is CASTPSTDTQYF. CDR3 nucleotide sequence: TGTGCCAGCACTCCTAGCACAGATACGCAGTATTTT. The variable domain in full, with the rest retrieved from reference TRBV11-2 and TRBJ2-3, is EAGVAQSPRYKIIEKRQSVAFWCNPISGHATLYWYQQILGQGPKLLIQFQNNGVVDDSQLPKDRFSAERLKGVDSTLKIQPAKLEDSAVYLCASTPSTDTQYFGPGTRLTVL.

The V gene is TRBV5-1, the J gene TRBJ2-3; 7 bases are shared with TRBD2. The V gene end was trimmed by 0 bases and the J gene end by 9 bases; junction bases not matched to a gene: 10. This CDR3 has 15 residues. Germline values: CDR1 SGHRS, CDR2 YFSETQ. CDR3 loop: CASSLARGGSDTQYF. Written as DNA, the CDR3 is TGCGCCAGCAGCTTGGCTCGCGGGGGATCCGACACGCAGTATTTT.

The V and J genes are TRBV5-1 and TRBJ1-2, with 7 bases lining up with TRBD1. This CDR3 is 13 amino acids long. Germline-derived CDR1 and CDR2 are SGHRS and YFSETQ. V trimming: 4 bases; J trimming: 4 bases; junction bases outside the gene matches: 4. CDR3 loop: CASSGTGVYGYTF. The CDR3, as DNA: TGCGCCAGCAGCGGAACAGGGGTCTATGGCTACACCTTC.

This sequence joins TRBV2 and TRBJ2-7; D gene ambiguous. The CDR3 totals 11 residues. V shed 2 bases and J shed 7 bases, with 6 bases lying between them. Germline V gene sequence: CDR1 SNHLY, CDR2 FYNNEI. The CDR3 loop reads CASSESTEQYF. CDR3 DNA sequence: TGTGCCAGCAGTGAATCGACTGAGCAGTACTTC.

The CDR3 here is CSASPYGYTF. CDR3 DNA: TGCAGTGCTAGTCCCTATGGCTACACCTTC. J is TRBJ1-2 and V is TRBV20-1; D gene ambiguous. The germline V gene has CDR1 DFQATT and CDR2 SNEGSKA (reference sequence). The length of the CDR3 is 10 residues. V lost 3 bases, J lost 4 bases, and 3 bases lay in between.

There are a few counts of this clonotype. The gene calls are TRBV19 and TRBJ2-2; D is tentatively TRBD1 or TRBD2 (5 bases each). CDR3 size: 16 residues. In germline, CDR1 is LNHDA, CDR2 SQIVND (reference sequence). Trimming took 7 bases from V and 5 from J, leaving 20 bases between them. CDR3 DNA sequence: TGTGCCAGTACCCAGCAGGGAGTTACGGTGACCGGGGAGCTGTTTTTT. Its translation: CASTQQGVTVTGELFF. The full variable domain, with the rest looked up from reference TRBV19 and TRBJ2-2, is DGGITQSPKYLFRKEGQNVTLSCEQNLNHDAMYWYRQDPGQGLRLIYYSQIVNDFQKGDIAEGYSVSREKKESFPLTVTSAQKNPTAFYLCASTQQGVTVTGELFFGEGSRLTVL.

The V gene is TRBV5-4, the J gene TRBJ2-3; 9 bases are shared with TRBD1. Germline CDR1 and CDR2: SGHNT and YYREEE (reference sequence). The CDR3 contains 13 residues. V was clipped by 6 bases and J by 6 bases; unmatched bases: 5. The CDR3 here is CASTLTGGDTQYF. CDR3 sequence (DNA): TGTGCCAGCACCCTGACAGGGGGGGATACGCAGTATTTT.

This clonotype was observed a handful of times. The chain carries TRBV4-3 and TRBJ2-7, with a possible D match to TRBD1 (5 bases). Germline-derived CDR1 and CDR2 are LGHNA and YSLEER. Trimming pared 0 bases from V and 3 bases from J, leaving 12 bases between. This CDR3 is built from 15 residues. CDR3 nucleotide sequence: TGCGCCAGCAGCCAAGAGAAGCAGGGCAACTACGAGCAGTACTTC. It codes for CASSQEKQGNYEQYF.

This clonotype was detected a few times. This chain links TRBV7-2 with TRBJ2-1; D might be TRBD2 (6 bases). CDR3 length: 14 amino acids. V dropped 2 bases and J dropped 5 bases, with 10 bases sitting between them. CDR1 and CDR2 from the germline V gene are SGHTA and FQGNSA. The CDR3 here is CASSLSGLNNEQFF. Written as DNA, the CDR3 is TGTGCCAGCAGCTTATCGGGACTCAACAATGAGCAGTTCTTC.